What follows are 6 T cell receptor beta chains derived from one specimen sequenced in a study of neurological immune-mediated disorders. MiXCR, run by TCRdb on the 5' RACE reads, gives a single entry per CDR3 protein. This sample carries more than 25,000 distinct CDR3 sequences, over 3.5% of them seen once, and the ten largest clones take around 27%. The sequenced material came from CD4+ T cells from blood. The receptors were gathered from a woman aged 40 to 50 in good health.

The sample holds many counts of this clonotype. Here the CDR3 reads CSVSTLPEQFF. The CDR3 DNA sequence: TGCAGCGTCTCCACTCTGCCTGAGCAGTTCTTC. The genes are TRBV29-1 and TRBJ2-1; D ambiguous. Trimming stripped 6 bases from V and 9 bases from J, with 12 bases between. CDR1 SQVTM and CDR2 ANQGSEA come from the germline V gene. The CDR3 sequence is 11 residues long.

Ten or more counts support this clonotype. The chain is built from TRBV4-1 and TRBJ2-1, with 15 bases lining up with TRBD2. Germline V CDR1 and CDR2: MGHRA, YSYEKL. Unmatched junction bases numbered 9, after V lost 3 bases and J lost 0 bases. There are 20 residues in the CDR3. The CDR3 DNA sequence: TGCGCCAGCAGCCAGGGACTAGCGGGGGGCCGCGGTAGCTCCTACAATGAGCAGTTCTTC. This gives the protein CASSQGLAGGRGSSYNEQFF.

This clonotype was seen many times. This chain uses TRBV11-1 with TRBJ1-1, with unresolved D. V was clipped by 4 bases and J by 2 bases, with 8 bases between them. The CDR3 has 13 amino acids. The germline gives CDR1 SGHAT, CDR2 FQDESV (reference sequence). CDR3 sequence: CASSSAGNTEAFF. The DNA for the CDR3 is TGTGCCAGCAGCTCTGCCGGAAACACTGAAGCTTTCTTT.

This clonotype was detected many times. The chain has TRBV28 and TRBJ2-3; 9 bases match TRBD2. This CDR3 comprises 17 residues. J gave up 3 bases and V 5 bases, and 12 bases lay outside the gene matches. CDR1 MDHEN and CDR2 SYDVKM come from the germline V gene. The CDR3, as DNA: TGTGCCAGCAGTCCCCAGGCGGGGGGGTTATCAACAGATACGCAGTATTTT. Its translation is CASSPQAGGLSTDTQYF.

This clonotype was observed at least ten times. The rearrangement joins TRBV5-5 to TRBJ1-2; no reliable D call. The V gene's germline CDR1 is SGHKS and CDR2 YYEKEE (reference sequence). Trimming removed 4 bases at V and 1 base at J, with 14 bases between. CDR3 length equals 15 residues. The CDR3 DNA reads as TGTGCCAGCAGCCCGGTGGCAGCAAATAACTATGGCTACACCTTC. It yields the protein CASSPVAANNYGYTF. The complete variable domain, with remaining parts taken from reference TRBV5-5 and TRBJ1-2, reads DAGVTQSPTHLIKTRGQQVTLRCSPISGHKSVSWYQQVLGQGPQFIFQYYEKEERGRGNFPDRFSARQFPNYSSELNVNALLLGDSALYLCASSPVAANNYGYTFGSGTRLTVV.

The table lists this clonotype with many counts. The genes are TRBV20-1 and TRBJ2-2, with D possibly matching TRBD1 (6 bases). From germline, CDR1 is DFQATT and CDR2 SNEGSKA (reference sequence). V lost 5 bases and J 7 bases, leaving 11 bases between the germline ends. This CDR3 region has 12 residues. The CDR3 loop reads CSAPGQVGELFF. The CDR3 coding sequence is TGCAGTGCTCCGGGACAAGTCGGGGAGCTGTTTTTT.